Listed below are T cell receptor beta chains from one sample, sequenced in a study of T-cell memory formation after mild COVID-19. TCRdb reprocessed the 5' RACE reads with MiXCR, giving one entry per CDR3 protein. The sample holds around 150,000 distinct CDR3 sequences, approximately 15% seen once. Material for sequencing was PBMCs or a T cell subset sorted from them (not recorded which). Source of these receptors: an adult woman who had mild COVID-19 (a few samples of this study predate the infection). Cell type and time point are not known. Each CDR3 is given with its conserved first and last residue. Each record gives: D gene, J gene, clone size, V gene, CDR3 DNA, CDR3 protein. A D gene is named only where the DNA matches it firmly. The size field is filled for only some rows; it gives once, few, many or a size class.

NA,TRBJ2-5,NA,TRBV10-2,TGCGCCAGCAGTGTACAGGGAAACCAAGAGACCCAGTACTTC,CASSVQGNQETQYF
TRBD1,TRBJ2-3,few,TRBV7-2,TGTGCCAGCAGCCCGGACAGGGGGGTGCAGTATTTT,CASSPDRGVQYF
TRBD1,TRBJ1-1,few,TRBV3-1,TGTGCCAGCACCTCCGGGACAGGGGACACTGAAGCTTTCTTT,CASTSGTGDTEAFF
TRBD2,TRBJ2-2,NA,TRBV9,TGTGCCAGCAGCGCCGGGACTAGCGGGGTCGACGGCACCGGGGAGCTGTTTTTT,CASSAGTSGVDGTGELFF
TRBD1,TRBJ2-1,NA,TRBV29-1,TGCAGCGTTGAAAGGCACAGACAGGGAGAGCAGTTCTTC,CSVERHRQGEQFF
TRBD2,TRBJ2-1,NA,TRBV7-8,TGTGCCAGCAGCTTATACGTTGCCGTTAGCGGGAGGGCCTGGGGCAATGAGCAGTTCTTC,CASSLYVAVSGRAWGNEQFF
NA,TRBJ1-1,NA,TRBV5-1,TGCGCCAGCAGCTTTCTCCTGGGTAACACTGAAGCTTTCTTT,CASSFLLGNTEAFF
TRBD2,TRBJ2-1,NA,TRBV7-6,TGTGCCAGCAGCTTATTGGGAGGGGCCCTCATAAACAATGAGCAGTTCTTC,CASSLLGGALINNEQFF
NA,TRBJ1-3,few,TRBV4-2,TGTGCCAGCAGCCAAGATGGCATGACCCGCTCTGGAAACACCATATATTTT,CASSQDGMTRSGNTIYF
NA,TRBJ2-3,few,TRBV21-1,TGTGCCAGCAGTGCACAGGTCACAGATACGCAGTATTTT,CASSAQVTDTQYF
TRBD1,TRBJ2-7,NA,TRBV7-2,TGTGCCAGCAGCTTAGATGGACAGGGCTACGAGCAGTACTTC,CASSLDGQGYEQYF
TRBD1,TRBJ1-6,few,TRBV5-1,TGCGCCAGCAGCCCGACAGGGGGTAATTCACCCCTCCACTTT,CASSPTGGNSPLHF
NA,TRBJ1-2,NA,TRBV7-9,TGTGCCAGCAGCTTAGCTCTTAACTATGGCTACACCTTC,CASSLALNYGYTF
NA,TRBJ2-7,few,TRBV29-1,TGCAGCGCGGAACAGGGCCCCCCCTACGAGCAGTACTTC,CSAEQGPPYEQYF
NA,TRBJ1-5,NA,TRBV29-1,TGCAGCGTTGGTTCGTCCAATCAGCCCCAGCATTTT,CSVGSSNQPQHF
TRBD2,TRBJ2-7,NA,TRBV5-1,TGCGCCAGCAGCTTTCGGGAGGCCTACGAGCAGTACTTC,CASSFREAYEQYF
TRBD1,TRBJ2-5,NA,TRBV7-2,TGTGCCAGCAGCCTTTATCCGAACAGGGGATACGCGGAGACCCAGTACTTC,CASSLYPNRGYAETQYF
TRBD2,TRBJ2-1,few,TRBV12-3/TRBV12-4,TGTGCCAGCAGTCCGGGGGGGCCCCCGATCTACAATGAGCAGTTCTTC,CASSPGGPPIYNEQFF
NA,TRBJ2-1,few,TRBV2,TGTGCCAGCAGGGGCACTATCCGCTCCTACAATGAGCAGTTCTTC,CASRGTIRSYNEQFF
TRBD1,TRBJ2-2,once,TRBV7-8,TGTGCCAGCAGCGTTACAGGGGGCTCCGGGGAGCTGTTTTTT,CASSVTGGSGELFF
TRBD2,TRBJ2-7,NA,TRBV6-5,TGTGCCAGCACCATGACTAGCAGCCACGAGCAGTACTTC,CASTMTSSHEQYF
TRBD1,TRBJ1-1,NA,TRBV5-1,TGCGCCAGCAGCACGGGGACAGGGGGCTCTCCTTGGGAGGCTTTCTTT,CASSTGTGGSPWEAFF